These T cell receptor beta chains were read from a single sample in a study of blood T cell repertoires in COVID-19. The assay was immunoSEQ multiplex PCR, and TCRdb's table has in-frame clones only and misses some. The sample gives 250,000 to 300,000 clones, about 89% of which show up once; approximately 2% is in the top ten. Source material: peripheral blood. The receptor source for this set is a man over 45 with acute or convalescent COVID-19. The CDR3 runs from the conserved cysteine through the conserved F or W. Fields, in order: J gene, D gene, clone size, V gene, CDR3 protein, CDR3 DNA. A D gene is named only where the DNA matches it firmly. Expanded clones are given a class, and other clones once, few, many or no size at all.

j_gene: TRBJ1-6; d_gene: TRBD1; abundance: -; v_gene: TRBV9; CDR3aa: CASSATGGDNSPLHF; CDR3nt: TGTGCCAGCAGCGCGACAGGGGGCGATAATTCACCCCTCCACTTT
j_gene: TRBJ2-3; d_gene: TRBD1; abundance: -; v_gene: TRBV2; CDR3aa: CASIGTGATGTQYF; CDR3nt: TGTGCCAGCATTGGGACAGGGGCTACAGGCACGCAGTATTTT
j_gene: TRBJ1-5; d_gene: -; abundance: -; v_gene: TRBV5-1; CDR3aa: CASSLGESNQPQHF; CDR3nt: TGCGCCAGCAGCTTGGGGGAGAGCAATCAGCCCCAGCATTTT
j_gene: TRBJ2-3; d_gene: -; abundance: -; v_gene: TRBV7-9; CDR3aa: CASSGPISTDTQYF; CDR3nt: TGTGCCAGCAGCGGGCCGATTAGCACAGATACGCAGTATTTT
j_gene: TRBJ2-7; d_gene: TRBD2; abundance: -; v_gene: TRBV27; CDR3aa: CASSLRGGDYEQYF; CDR3nt: TGTGCCAGCAGTTTACGGGGGGGGGACTACGAGCAGTACTTC
j_gene: TRBJ2-3; d_gene: TRBD2; abundance: -; v_gene: TRBV27; CDR3aa: CASSYRRGVRDTQYF; CDR3nt: TGTGCCAGCAGTTATAGGCGGGGGGTTAGGGATACGCAGTATTTT
j_gene: TRBJ1-6; d_gene: -; abundance: -; v_gene: TRBV12-3/TRBV12-4; CDR3aa: CASSLVRTALHF; CDR3nt: TGTGCCAGCAGTTTAGTCCGGACAGCCCTCCACTTT
j_gene: TRBJ1-2; d_gene: -; abundance: -; v_gene: TRBV19; CDR3aa: CASSSRTALNTNYGYTF; CDR3nt: TGTGCCAGTAGCAGCAGGACAGCCCTAAATACTAACTATGGCTACACCTTC
j_gene: TRBJ1-6; d_gene: -; abundance: once; v_gene: TRBV5-1; CDR3aa: CASSIGHTSSYNSPLHF; CDR3nt: TGCGCCAGCAGCATCGGACATACAAGCTCCTATAATTCACCCCTCCACTTT
j_gene: TRBJ2-2; d_gene: TRBD1; abundance: -; v_gene: TRBV3-1/TRBV3-2; CDR3aa: CASRRRDRVTGELFF; CDR3nt: TGTGCCAGCAGACGGCGGGACAGGGTAACCGGGGAGCTGTTTTTT
j_gene: TRBJ1-1; d_gene: -; abundance: -; v_gene: TRBV11-2; CDR3aa: CASSSGLNTEAFF; CDR3nt: TGTGCCAGCAGCTCTGGACTTAACACTGAAGCTTTCTTT
j_gene: TRBJ2-5; d_gene: -; abundance: -; v_gene: TRBV18; CDR3aa: CASSSLETQYF; CDR3nt: TGTGCCAGCTCATCTCTTGAGACCCAGTACTTC
j_gene: TRBJ1-3; d_gene: -; abundance: -; v_gene: TRBV12-5; CDR3aa: CAWSLSGNTIYF; CDR3nt: TGTGCTTGGTCCCTATCTGGAAACACCATATATTTT
j_gene: TRBJ1-5; d_gene: -; abundance: few; v_gene: TRBV23-1; CDR3aa: CASSQSGGGIPYSNQPQHF; CDR3nt: TGCGCCAGCAGTCAATCGGGGGGGGGAATTCCCTATAGCAATCAGCCCCAGCATTTT
j_gene: TRBJ1-2; d_gene: TRBD1; abundance: once; v_gene: TRBV29-1; CDR3aa: CSVETGTGNGYTF; CDR3nt: TGCAGCGTTGAAACCGGGACAGGGAACGGCTACACCTTC
j_gene: TRBJ2-7; d_gene: TRBD2; abundance: -; v_gene: TRBV5-1; CDR3aa: CASSLDLFSGGFREQYF; CDR3nt: TGCGCCAGCAGCTTGGACCTTTTCAGCGGGGGTTTTCGCGAGCAGTACTTC
j_gene: TRBJ2-7; d_gene: TRBD1; abundance: -; v_gene: TRBV5-1; CDR3aa: CASSSGQPSYEQYF; CDR3nt: TGCGCCAGCAGCTCGGGACAGCCGTCCTACGAGCAGTACTTC
j_gene: TRBJ2-7; d_gene: TRBD1; abundance: -; v_gene: TRBV7-9; CDR3aa: CASGTGTGGGEQYF; CDR3nt: TGTGCCAGCGGGACCGGGACAGGGGGCGGCGAGCAGTACTTC
j_gene: TRBJ2-3; d_gene: TRBD1; abundance: -; v_gene: TRBV5-1; CDR3aa: CASSSWDRNTDTQYF; CDR3nt: TGCGCCAGCAGCTCCTGGGACAGAAATACAGATACGCAGTATTTT
j_gene: TRBJ2-2; d_gene: -; abundance: -; v_gene: TRBV3-1/TRBV3-2; CDR3aa: CASSQVGGRNGELFF; CDR3nt: TGTGCCAGCAGCCAAGTCGGGGGGCGGAACGGGGAGCTGTTTTTT
j_gene: TRBJ2-5; d_gene: TRBD2; abundance: once; v_gene: TRBV3-1/TRBV3-2; CDR3aa: CASSQVGTSVETQYF; CDR3nt: TGTGCCAGCAGCCAAGTCGGGACTAGCGTCGAGACCCAGTACTTC
j_gene: TRBJ1-5; d_gene: -; abundance: -; v_gene: TRBV7-2; CDR3aa: CASSLFGGQPQHF; CDR3nt: TGTGCCAGCAGCCTTTTCGGGGGTCAGCCCCAGCATTTT
j_gene: TRBJ1-2; d_gene: TRBD1; abundance: -; v_gene: TRBV6-5; CDR3aa: CASTPDRGGYGYTF; CDR3nt: TGTGCCAGCACCCCGGACAGGGGCGGTTATGGCTACACCTTC
j_gene: TRBJ1-4; d_gene: TRBD1; abundance: once; v_gene: TRBV6-5; CDR3aa: CASSPTRTGTKLFF; CDR3nt: TGTGCCAGCAGCCCAACCCGGACAGGGACAAAACTGTTTTTT
j_gene: TRBJ1-2; d_gene: -; abundance: -; v_gene: TRBV18; CDR3aa: CASSQQVDHGYTF; CDR3nt: TGTGCCAGCTCACAACAGGTGGATCATGGCTACACCTTC
j_gene: TRBJ2-7; d_gene: TRBD1; abundance: -; v_gene: TRBV27; CDR3aa: CASSRAGGREQYF; CDR3nt: TGTGCCAGCAGTAGGGCAGGGGGCCGCGAGCAGTACTTC
j_gene: TRBJ1-5; d_gene: -; abundance: -; v_gene: TRBV27; CDR3aa: CASSTTGGNQPQHF; CDR3nt: TGTGCCAGCAGTACCACCGGGGGCAATCAGCCCCAGCATTTT
j_gene: TRBJ1-6; d_gene: TRBD1; abundance: -; v_gene: TRBV18; CDR3aa: CASSPRGPETNSPLHF; CDR3nt: TGTGCCAGCTCACCGAGGGGGCCGGAAACTAATTCACCCCTCCACTTT
j_gene: TRBJ2-7; d_gene: -; abundance: -; v_gene: TRBV3-1/TRBV3-2; CDR3aa: CASSQEFGYEQYF; CDR3nt: TGTGCCAGCAGCCAAGAGTTCGGTTACGAGCAGTACTTC
j_gene: TRBJ1-2; d_gene: -; abundance: -; v_gene: TRBV21-1; CDR3aa: CASSKVSGYTF; CDR3nt: TGTGCCAGCAGCAAAGTCTCCGGCTACACCTTC
j_gene: TRBJ1-4; d_gene: -; abundance: -; v_gene: TRBV5-6; CDR3aa: CASSPGQRNEKLFF; CDR3nt: TGTGCCAGCAGCCCTGGACAGCGTAATGAAAAACTGTTTTTT
j_gene: TRBJ1-6; d_gene: -; abundance: -; v_gene: TRBV19; CDR3aa: CASSLSQPTSPLHF; CDR3nt: TGTGCCAGTAGTTTGTCCCAACCTACTTCACCCCTCCACTTT
j_gene: TRBJ1-2; d_gene: -; abundance: -; v_gene: TRBV5-6; CDR3aa: CASSFEGLIHNGYTF; CDR3nt: TGTGCCAGCAGCTTTGAGGGTTTAATCCATAATGGCTACACCTTC
j_gene: TRBJ2-3; d_gene: TRBD1; abundance: -; v_gene: TRBV5-4; CDR3aa: CASSLTGDSTDTQYF; CDR3nt: TGTGCCAGCAGCTTAACAGGGGATAGCACAGATACGCAGTATTTT
j_gene: TRBJ2-7; d_gene: TRBD1; abundance: -; v_gene: TRBV10-3; CDR3aa: CATAGQGVYEQYF; CDR3nt: TGTGCCACCGCAGGACAGGGGGTCTACGAGCAGTACTTC
j_gene: TRBJ2-5; d_gene: -; abundance: -; v_gene: TRBV29-1; CDR3aa: CSAPGGRETQYF; CDR3nt: TGCAGCGCTCCGGGGGGCCGGGAGACCCAGTACTTC
j_gene: TRBJ2-1; d_gene: -; abundance: -; v_gene: TRBV5-1; CDR3aa: CASSLVPGVSSYNEQFF; CDR3nt: TGCGCCAGCAGCTTGGTTCCAGGGGTCAGCTCCTACAATGAGCAGTTCTTC
j_gene: TRBJ1-2; d_gene: -; abundance: -; v_gene: TRBV11-2; CDR3aa: CASSSPGQRVYGYTF; CDR3nt: TGTGCCAGCAGCTCCCCTGGACAGAGAGTCTATGGCTACACCTTC
j_gene: TRBJ2-3; d_gene: TRBD1; abundance: -; v_gene: TRBV24-1; CDR3aa: CATGTGGTDTQYF; CDR3nt: TGTGCCACCGGGACAGGGGGCACAGATACGCAGTATTTT